A single sample is the source of the 10 T cell receptor beta chains below, sequenced in a study of T cells in Graves' hyperthyroidism and ophthalmopathy. RNA transcripts were the template for amplifying TCR beta CDR3 regions. Researchers ran a first-round RT-PCR on the TCR CDR3 using the HTBI primer set. Each CDR3 protein gets one entry after TCRdb re-called the multiplex PCR reads with MiXCR. The sample yields hundreds of thousands of distinct CDR3 sequences, roughly 20% seen once. The sequenced sample was blood. The origin of the receptors is a man between 50 and 59 years old with Graves' ophthalmopathy.

The chain employs TRBV7-8 and TRBJ2-5; D tentatively reads TRBD1 or TRBD2 (5 bases each). Trimming took 5 bases from V and 4 from J, leaving 14 bases between them. The CDR3 length is 14 residues. Germline V CDR1 and CDR2: SGHVS, FQNEAQ. Written as DNA, the CDR3 is TGTGCCAGCAGCCGGGACCAATCGCCAGAGACCCAGTACTTC. Protein product: CASSRDQSPETQYF.

The rearrangement joins TRBV14 to TRBJ2-7; D ambiguous. Trimming took 3 bases from V and 2 from J, leaving 8 bases between them. This CDR3 is 13 amino acids long. The germline gives CDR1 SGHDN, CDR2 FVKESK. CDR3 nucleotide sequence: TGTGCCAGCAGCCACTCTAGGACCTACGAGCAGTACTTC. Its protein product is CASSHSRTYEQYF.

This clonotype has at least ten counts. The junction does not match germline at one end; this may be a read error. CDR3 nucleotide sequence: TGTGCCAGCAGATTAGCCTATCGGACTAGGGAGAGGGAGACCCAGTACTTC. It translates to CASRLAYRTRERETQYF. The chain joins TRBV11-2 to TRBJ2-5, with 7 bases lining up with TRBD2. The CDR3 consists of 17 residues. The germline V gene has CDR1 SGHAT and CDR2 FQNNGV.

The rearrangement uses TRBV28 and TRBJ1-5; the D is unclear. The CDR3 is 13 amino acids. The V gene's germline CDR1 is MDHEN and CDR2 SYDVKM. Trimming removed 6 bases at V and 5 bases at J, with 11 bases between. The CDR3 DNA sequence: TGTGCCAGCAGGCAGATCTCTGATCAGCCCCAGCATTTT. Amino acids: CASRQISDQPQHF.

This clonotype was found a few times. V usage is TRBV12-3 or TRBV12-4 and J usage is TRBJ2-7; 11 bases are shared with TRBD2. Trimming removed 4 bases from V and 1 base from J; junction bases left unmatched: 9. The CDR3 contains 17 residues. DNA of the CDR3: TGTGCCAGCAGTTATTCCGGGGGGACTAGCGGTTCCTACGAGCAGTACTTC. It codes for CASSYSGGTSGSYEQYF.

This clonotype was seen ten or more times. The chain joins TRBV29-1 to TRBJ2-2, with 16 positions matching TRBD2. The CDR3 covers 16 residues. Germline V gives CDR1 SQVTM, CDR2 ANQGSEA. The ends lost 7 bases at V and 4 bases at J; junction bases unmatched: 6. CDR3 protein: CSAGLAGGTGTGELFF. In nucleotides, the CDR3 is TGCAGCGCGGGACTAGCGGGAGGGACCGGCACCGGGGAGCTGTTTTTT.

This clonotype appeared a few times. V gene TRBV20-1 combines with J gene TRBJ2-5; TRBD2 matches at 11 bases. V gave up 2 bases and J gave up 2 bases; unmatched junction bases: 4. In germline, CDR1 is DFQATT, CDR2 SNEGSKA (reference sequence). The CDR3 extends over 15 amino acids. The CDR3 sequence: CSARMGLAVQETQYF. The CDR3 DNA follows: TGCAGTGCTAGAATGGGACTAGCGGTTCAAGAGACCCAGTACTTC.

The rearrangement uses TRBV11-2 and TRBJ1-5; 9 nucleotides align to TRBD1. Trimming at V came to 5 bases and at J to 6 bases, leaving 8 bases not matched to a gene. The CDR3 runs to 15 residues. Germline CDR1 SGHAT, CDR2 FQNNGV. The CDR3 DNA sequence: TGTGCCAGCAGCCCTGGGACAGGGATAGGTCAGCCCCAGCATTTT. Encoded protein: CASSPGTGIGQPQHF.

Only a few counts were recorded for this clonotype. V is TRBV6-1 and J is TRBJ1-4; 7 bases fit TRBD1. CDR1 is MNHNS, CDR2 SASEGT, per germline. This CDR3 region has 14 residues. The V and J ends lost 0 bases and 11 bases, in that order; junction bases with no gene match: 6. The CDR3 DNA reads TGTGCCAGCAGTGAAGCAGGGGGCAATTGGAAACTGTTTTTT. This encodes CASSEAGGNWKLFF.

The rearrangement uses TRBV19 and TRBJ2-3; 8 positions match TRBD2. Germline CDR1 and CDR2: LNHDA and SQIVND (reference sequence). This CDR3 is built from 15 residues. V lost 3 bases, J lost 2 bases, and 4 bases stayed unmatched. The CDR3 coding sequence is TGTGCCAGTAGTATGTCTAGCGGGCTCACAGATACGCAGTATTTT. This translates into CASSMSSGLTDTQYF. Together with reference TRBV19 and TRBJ2-3, the CDR3 gives the full variable domain: DGGITQSPKYLFRKEGQNVTLSCEQNLNHDAMYWYRQDPGQGLRLIYYSQIVNDFQKGDIAEGYSVSREKKESFPLTVTSAQKNPTAFYLCASSMSSGLTDTQYFGPGTRLTVL.